The sample holds one count of the clone carrying this TCR beta chain. The antigen is undetermined. The method was immunoSEQ multiplex PCR; TCRdb's version includes in-frame clones alone and lacks a portion of them. This table holds roughly 130,000 clones, 92% found once. This entry comes from a study of graft-versus-host responses after intestinal transplantation. Study-level background: Transplants were multivisceral, liver-intestinal, or isolated intestinal. Among the recipients, all got anti-thymocyte globulin induction and then tacrolimus and steroids for roughly three years.

Trimming stripped 1 base from V and 5 bases from J, with 5 bases between. Germline assignment: CDR1 SGHAT and CDR2 FQNNGV. The CDR3 runs to 12 residues. Whole-study findings and limits: Recipient-marrow GvH clones were detected, some having first appeared in ileum or blood. Declines in HvG clones occurring early post-transplant were associated with peak circulating GvH clone levels.

The sample in question was unstimulated CD4+ T cells sorted from spleen or lymph node cells, obtained before intestinal transplant. This sequence joins TRBV11-2 and TRBJ1-2; no clear D gene. The sequence came from a human donor who received an intestinal transplant. CDR3 nucleotide sequence: TGTGCCAGCAGCTTAGGTGGATATGGCTACACCTTC. Its translation: CASSLGGYGYTF.